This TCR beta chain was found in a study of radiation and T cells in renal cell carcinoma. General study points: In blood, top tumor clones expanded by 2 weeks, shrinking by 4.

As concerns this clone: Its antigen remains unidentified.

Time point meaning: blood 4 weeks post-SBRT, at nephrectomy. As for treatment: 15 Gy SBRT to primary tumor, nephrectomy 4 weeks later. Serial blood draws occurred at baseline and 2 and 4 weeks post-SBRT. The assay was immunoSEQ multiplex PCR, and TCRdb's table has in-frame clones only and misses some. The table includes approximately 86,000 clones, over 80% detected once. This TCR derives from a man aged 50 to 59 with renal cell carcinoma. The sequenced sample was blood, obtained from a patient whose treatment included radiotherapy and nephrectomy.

The CDR3 region has the DNA TGTGCCAGCAGCTTAAATGGTGCGGGGTTGGGCACCGGGGAGCTGTTTTTT. Encoded protein: CASSLNGAGLGTGELFF. This chain joins TRBV7-3 and TRBJ2-2; D possibly corresponds to TRBD2 (6 bases). Trimming took off 1 base at V and 4 bases at J, with 16 bases between the two ends. Per germline, CDR1 SGHTA and CDR2 FQGTGA. The CDR3 runs to 17 residues.